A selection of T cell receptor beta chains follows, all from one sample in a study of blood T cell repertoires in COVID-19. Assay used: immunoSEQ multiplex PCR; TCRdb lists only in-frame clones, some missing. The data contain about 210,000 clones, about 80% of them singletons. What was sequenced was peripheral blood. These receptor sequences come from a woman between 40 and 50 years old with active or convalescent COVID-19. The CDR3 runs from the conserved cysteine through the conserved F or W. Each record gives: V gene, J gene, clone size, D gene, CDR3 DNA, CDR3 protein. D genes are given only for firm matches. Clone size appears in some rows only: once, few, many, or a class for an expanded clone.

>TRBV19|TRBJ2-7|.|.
TGTGCCAGTAGTATAGGCAGCGTCGGGTACGAGCAGTACTTC
CASSIGSVGYEQYF
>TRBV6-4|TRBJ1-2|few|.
TGTGCCAGCAATAACGGCGGTGATGGCTACACCTTC
CASNNGGDGYTF
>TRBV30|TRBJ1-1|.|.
TGTGCCTGGAGTGACGGGGGGGATGGAGCTTTCTTT
CAWSDGGDGAFF
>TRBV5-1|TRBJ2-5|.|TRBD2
TGCGCCAGCAGCCCTTATAGCGGGGGCGCCCAAGAGACCCAGTACTTC
CASSPYSGGAQETQYF
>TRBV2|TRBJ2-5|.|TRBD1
TGTGCCAGCAGCACCGGGACAGGGGGGTGGGAGACCCAGTACTTC
CASSTGTGGWETQYF
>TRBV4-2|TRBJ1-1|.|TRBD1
TGTGCCAGCAGCCAGGTTACAGGGGGCTCGGGCACTGAAGCTTTCTTT
CASSQVTGGSGTEAFF
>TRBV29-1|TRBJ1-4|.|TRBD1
TGCAGCGTGGTGGACAGGGAGAGTGGTGAAAAACTGTTTTTT
CSVVDRESGEKLFF
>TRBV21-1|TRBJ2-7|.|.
TGTGCCAGCAGCAAAGACAAGGTCATAGCCTCCGGCGAGCAGTACTTC
CASSKDKVIASGEQYF
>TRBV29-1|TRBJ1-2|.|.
TGCAGCGTTAGAACCCAGGGCTACACCTTC
CSVRTQGYTF
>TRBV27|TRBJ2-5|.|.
TGTGCCAGCAGTTTATCAACAGGGTGGCAAGAGACCCAGTACTTC
CASSLSTGWQETQYF
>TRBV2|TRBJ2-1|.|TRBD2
TGTGCCAGCTTCCCGGGACTAGCGGGAGCGGGGGAGCAGTTCTTC
CASFPGLAGAGEQFF
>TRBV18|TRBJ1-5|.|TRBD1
TGTGCCAGCTCACCGACGGGACAGGCAAGCAATCAGCCCCAGCATTTT
CASSPTGQASNQPQHF
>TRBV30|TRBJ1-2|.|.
TGTGCCTGGAGTGTAGTCGTGGGCACAACCCCCTACACCTTC
CAWSVVVGTTPYTF
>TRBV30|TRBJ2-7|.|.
TGTGCCTGGGGAAACAGGGGGGGACCCTACGAGCAGTACTTC
CAWGNRGGPYEQYF
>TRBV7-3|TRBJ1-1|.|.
TGTGCCAGCAGCCCCGACCCCTCCAGGGCTGAAGCTTTCTTT
CASSPDPSRAEAFF
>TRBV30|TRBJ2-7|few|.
TGTGCCTGGGCCCGGGATAACCCCTACGAGCAGTACTTC
CAWARDNPYEQYF
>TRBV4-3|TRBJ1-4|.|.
TGCGCCAGCAGCCAGAGCATCCCGGCAACTAATGAAAAACTGTTTTTT
CASSQSIPATNEKLFF
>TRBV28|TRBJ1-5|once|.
TGTGCCAGCAGGCCTTTATTTAGCGCAAATCAGCCCCAGCATTTT
CASRPLFSANQPQHF
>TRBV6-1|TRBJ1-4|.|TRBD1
TGTGCCAGCAGTGCCCAGACAGGGGGCGGTGATGAAAAACTGTTTTTT
CASSAQTGGGDEKLFF
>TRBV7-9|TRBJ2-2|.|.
TGTGCCAGCAGCTTACCTTACATCGGGGAGCTGTTTTTT
CASSLPYIGELFF
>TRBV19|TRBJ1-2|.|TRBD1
TGTGCCAGTAGTATTGGGGGGACAGGGCCGTATGGCTACACCTTC
CASSIGGTGPYGYTF
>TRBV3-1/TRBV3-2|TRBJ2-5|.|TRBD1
TGTGCCAGCAGCCAGAAACAGGGGGCGAAGGAGACCCAGTACTTC
CASSQKQGAKETQYF
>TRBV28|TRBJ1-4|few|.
TGTGCCAGCAGTTTAATTTCGGGGGAGAATGAAAAACTGTTTTTT
CASSLISGENEKLFF
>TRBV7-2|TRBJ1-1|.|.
TGTGCCAGCAGCTTAGGACAGGTAAACACTGAAGCTTTCTTT
CASSLGQVNTEAFF
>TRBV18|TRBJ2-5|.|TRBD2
TGTGCCAGCTCATCCCGGACTAGCGGGGGGGGCCAAGAGACCCAGTACTTC
CASSSRTSGGGQETQYF
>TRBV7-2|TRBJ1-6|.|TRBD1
TGTGCCAGCAGCCTTGGGGACAGGGGCCATAATTCACCCCTCCACTTT
CASSLGDRGHNSPLHF
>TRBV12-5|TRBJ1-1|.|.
TGTGCTAGTGGTTTGGGGACAGTTTTGACGAACACTGAAGCTTTCTTT
CASGLGTVLTNTEAFF
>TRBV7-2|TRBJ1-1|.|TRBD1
TGTGCCAGCAGCCCGGACAGGTTGAACACTGAAGCTTTCTTT
CASSPDRLNTEAFF
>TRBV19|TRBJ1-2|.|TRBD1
TGTGCCAGTAGTATAGACAGGGGGCAGGACTATGGCTACACCTTC
CASSIDRGQDYGYTF
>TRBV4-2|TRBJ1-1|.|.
TGTGCCAGCAGCCAAGGACCTAGAGGGGAGGTATGGACTGAAGCTTTCTTT
CASSQGPRGEVWTEAFF
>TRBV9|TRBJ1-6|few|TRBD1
TGTGCCAGCAGCGGCCGACAGGGACCCTATTCACCCCTCCACTTT
CASSGRQGPYSPLHF
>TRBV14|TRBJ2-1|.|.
TGTGCCAGCAGCCTTTCTTCGCGGGGGACACACTACAATGAGCAGTTCTTC
CASSLSSRGTHYNEQFF
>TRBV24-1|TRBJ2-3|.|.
TGTGCCACCAGTGATTTCCTAGGAGGCACAGATACGCAGTATTTT
CATSDFLGGTDTQYF
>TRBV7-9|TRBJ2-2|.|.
TGTGCCAGCAGCCTGGCAGAGGAGCTGTTTTTT
CASSLAEELFF
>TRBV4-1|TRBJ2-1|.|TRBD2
TGCGCCAGCAGTCCTAGCGGGAGCTCCTACAATGAGCAGTTCTTC
CASSPSGSSYNEQFF
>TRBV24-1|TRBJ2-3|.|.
TGTGCCACCAGTGAACTCTACGGGGGCACAGATACGCAGTATTTT
CATSELYGGTDTQYF
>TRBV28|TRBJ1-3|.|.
TGTGCCAGCAGTCAGGCATCCTCTGGAAACACCATATATTTT
CASSQASSGNTIYF
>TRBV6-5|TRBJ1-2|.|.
TGTGCCAGCAGGCCGACAAAAAACTATGGCTACACCTTC
CASRPTKNYGYTF
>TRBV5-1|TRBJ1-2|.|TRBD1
TGCGCCAGCAGCTTGAACACAGGGGCCTATGGCTACACCTTC
CASSLNTGAYGYTF
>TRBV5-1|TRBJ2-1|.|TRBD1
TGCGCCAGCAGTACGGGGACAGCCTTCGAGCAGTTCTTC
CASSTGTAFEQFF
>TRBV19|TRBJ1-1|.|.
TGTGCCACCAGCCAGGGGCAGAACACTGAAGCTTTCTTT
CATSQGQNTEAFF
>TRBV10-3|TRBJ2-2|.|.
TGTGCCATCGGGGGAGGGGGCACCGGGGAGCTGTTTTTT
CAIGGGGTGELFF
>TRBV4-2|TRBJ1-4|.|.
TGTGCCAGCAGCCAAGAGACCAGGGGTAATGAAAAACTGTTTTTT
CASSQETRGNEKLFF
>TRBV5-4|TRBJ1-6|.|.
TGTGCCAGCAGACAGGGTGATAATTCACCCCTCCACTTT
CASRQGDNSPLHF
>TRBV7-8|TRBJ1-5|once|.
TGTGCCAGCAGCCTCCTGGACAGTAGCAATCAGCCCCAGCATTTT
CASSLLDSSNQPQHF
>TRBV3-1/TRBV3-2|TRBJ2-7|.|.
TGTGCCAGCAGCCACCCCGTAGCCGGCGACGAGCAGTACTTC
CASSHPVAGDEQYF
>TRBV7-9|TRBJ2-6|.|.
TGTGCCAGCAGCACGGTACGGAAGGGGAATGGGGCCAACGTCCTGACTTTC
CASSTVRKGNGANVLTF
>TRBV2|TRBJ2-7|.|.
TGTGCCAGCAAGGAGGTAGGCAACGAGCAGTACTTC
CASKEVGNEQYF
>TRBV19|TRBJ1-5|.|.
TGTGCCAGTAGTATAGGGGCTGGTCAGCCCCAGCATTTT
CASSIGAGQPQHF
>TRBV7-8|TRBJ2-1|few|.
TGTGCCAGCACCCCTGGCGGCTACAATGAGCAGTTCTTC
CASTPGGYNEQFF
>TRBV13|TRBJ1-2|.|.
TGTGCCAGCAGCAATTCAGGGACATCTAACTATGGCTACACCTTC
CASSNSGTSNYGYTF
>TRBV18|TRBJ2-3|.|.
TGTGCCAGCTCACCACCGGTTGGACTCTCAGATACGCAGTATTTT
CASSPPVGLSDTQYF